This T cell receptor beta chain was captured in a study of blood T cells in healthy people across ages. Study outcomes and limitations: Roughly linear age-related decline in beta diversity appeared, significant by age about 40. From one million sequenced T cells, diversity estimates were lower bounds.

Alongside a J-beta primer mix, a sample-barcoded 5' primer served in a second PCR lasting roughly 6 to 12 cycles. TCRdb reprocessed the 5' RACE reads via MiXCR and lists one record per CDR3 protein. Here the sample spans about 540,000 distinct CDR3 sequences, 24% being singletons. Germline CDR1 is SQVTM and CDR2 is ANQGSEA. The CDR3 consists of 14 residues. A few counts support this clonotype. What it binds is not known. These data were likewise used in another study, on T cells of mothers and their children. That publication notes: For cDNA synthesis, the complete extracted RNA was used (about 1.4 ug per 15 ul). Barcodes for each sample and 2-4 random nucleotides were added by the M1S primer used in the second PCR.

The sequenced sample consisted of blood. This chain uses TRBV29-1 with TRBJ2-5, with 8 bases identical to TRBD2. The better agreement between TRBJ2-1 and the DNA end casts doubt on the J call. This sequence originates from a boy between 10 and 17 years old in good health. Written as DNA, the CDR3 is TGCAGCGTTTATCGTGGCGGGAGGAACAATGAGCAGTTCTTC. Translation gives CSVYRGGRNNEQFF.